The 17 T cell receptor beta chains presented below share a single source sample, sequenced in a study of CD4 T cells in relation to SARS-CoV-2 and coronaviruses. Antigens of these TCRs are unknown. TCRdb keeps only in-frame clones here, not all; method: immunoSEQ multiplex PCR. Of some 22,000 clones detected, around 75% appear once; the ten largest clones hold around 12%. The unexposed donors gave CD4+ T cells in about 2011-2018, prior to COVID-19. CD4+ T cells were isolated from the cells after roughly 11 days of culture. Sequencing was done on a sample of CD4+ T cells from PBMCs, cultured in vitro. The receptor set was obtained from a human donor in good health.

The V gene is TRBV9, the J gene TRBJ1-3, with D maybe TRBD1 (6 bases). V shed 3 bases and J shed 0 bases, with 10 bases lying between them. This CDR3 is 15 amino acids long. Germline V gene data show CDR1 as SGDLS and CDR2 as YYNGEE. CDR3 sequence: CASSATGYSGNTIYF. CDR3 bases: TGTGCCAGCAGCGCGACAGGATACTCTGGAAACACCATATATTTT.

The sample holds a few counts of this clone. V usage is TRBV5-8 and J usage is TRBJ2-3, with 7 bases matching TRBD1. CDR3 length: 14 residues. The trim removed 3 bases at V and 3 bases at J, leaving 4 bases unmatched. Germline V gene sequence: CDR1 SGHTS, CDR2 YDEGEE. DNA of the CDR3: TGTGCCAGCAGCTCCGGGACAGTTACAGATACGCAGTATTTT. Amino acids: CASSSGTVTDTQYF. Full variable domain (outside the CDR3, taken from reference TRBV5-8 and TRBJ2-3): EAGVTQSPTHLIKTRGQQATLRCSPISGHTSVYWYQQALGLGLQFLLWYDEGEERNRGNFPPRFSGRQFPNYSSELNVNALELEDSALYLCASSSGTVTDTQYFGPGTRLTVL.

This clone was seen more than once but under ten times. The CDR3 sequence: CASSWRARSTDTQYF. CDR3 nucleotide sequence: TGTGCCAGCAGCTGGCGGGCCCGAAGCACAGATACGCAGTATTTT. The V and J genes are TRBV5-4 and TRBJ2-3; maybe TRBD2 (5 bases). The ends were cut back, 3 bases at V and 0 bases at J, with 11 bases in the middle. The CDR3 runs to 15 residues. Germline assignment: CDR1 SGHNT and CDR2 YYREEE (reference sequence).

This chain connects TRBV28 to TRBJ2-7, with TRBD1 matching 8 bases. V lost 4 bases, J lost 2 bases, and 7 bases stayed unmatched. Germline CDR1 is MDHEN and CDR2 is SYDVKM. The CDR3 is 15 amino acids. The DNA of the CDR3 is TGTGCCAGCAGTTCCCCGGGACAGGCCCCCTACGAGCAGTACTTC. Amino acids: CASSSPGQAPYEQYF.

The chain recombines TRBV12-3 or TRBV12-4 with TRBJ1-1; D may be TRBD1 (5 bases). Deletions cut 5 bases from V and 8 bases from J, with 9 bases between. The CDR3 length is 11 residues. In nucleotides, the CDR3 is TGTGCCAGCAGTCAGGGCGCGGAAGCTTTCTTT. Translating it yields CASSQGAEAFF.

In its sample, this clone was seen a few times. J is TRBJ1-2 and V is TRBV3-1 (or the pseudogene TRBV3-2); D gene ambiguous. V dropped 1 base and J dropped 8 bases, with 14 bases sitting between them. CDR3 length: 14 residues. Germline CDR1 LGHDT, CDR2 YNNKEL (reference sequence). DNA of the CDR3: TGTGCCAGCAGCCAAGGGGATGCGTTCCGCGGCTACACCTTC. Its translation: CASSQGDAFRGYTF.

This chain links TRBV27 with TRBJ1-4; 8 bases are shared with TRBD1. Germline V gives CDR1 MNHEY, CDR2 SMNVEV (reference sequence). Germline trimming cut 6 bases from V and 8 bases from J; bases unmatched to any gene: 11. CDR3 length equals 15 residues. CDR3 bases: TGTGCCAGCAGACTGACTGACAGGGGAGGGGAAAAACTGTTTTTT. It yields the protein CASRLTDRGGEKLFF. The variable domain in full, completed from reference TRBV27 and TRBJ1-4, reads EAQVTQNPRYLITVTGKKLTVTCSQNMNHEYMSWYRQDPGLGLRQIYYSMNVEVTDKGDVPEGYKVSRKEKRNFPLILESPSPNQTSLYFCASRLTDRGGEKLFFGSGTQLSVL.

This rearrangement joins TRBV21-1 to TRBJ1-5. TRBV21-1 has pseudogene status. This CDR3 contains 16 residues. The CDR3 loop reads CASSTFGGFRNQPQHF. CDR3 nucleotide sequence: TGTGCCAGCAGCACCTTCGGGGGATTCCGGAATCAGCCCCAGCATTTT.

The chain employs TRBV18 and TRBJ2-1; 7 bases are shared with TRBD2. This CDR3 is 15 amino acids long. J was trimmed by 0 bases and V by 3 bases; bases with no gene match: 2. Germline CDR1 and CDR2: KGHSH and LQKENI. The CDR3: CASSPGGSSYNEQFF. The CDR3 nucleotides read TGTGCCAGCTCACCGGGGGGGTCCTCCTACAATGAGCAGTTCTTC.

This clone was detected only once. V is TRBV2 and J is TRBJ1-2, with D perhaps TRBD1 (5 bases). V was pared by 6 bases and J by 2 bases, with 10 bases between. Germline assignment: CDR1 SNHLY and CDR2 FYNNEI. The CDR3 length is 13 residues. CDR3 in amino acids: CASSLRTNYGYTF. Here the CDR3 DNA reads TGTGCCAGCAGCCTGCGGACAAACTATGGCTACACCTTC. The full variable domain, rest sourced from reference TRBV2 and TRBJ1-2, is EPEVTQTPSHQVTQMGQEVILRCVPISNHLYFYWYRQILGQKVEFLVSFYNNEISEKSEIFDDQFSVERPDGSNFTLKIRSTKLEDSAMYFCASSLRTNYGYTFGSGTRLTVV.

This chain uses TRBV3-1 (or the pseudogene TRBV3-2) with TRBJ1-1; D possibly corresponds to TRBD1 (5 bases). V was shortened by 1 base and J by 5 bases, with 11 bases between the two germline ends. This CDR3 region has 14 residues. CDR1 is LGHDT, CDR2 YNNKEL, per germline (reference sequence). Here the CDR3 reads CASSQAGRGTEAFF. CDR3 bases: TGTGCCAGCAGCCAAGCCGGTAGGGGAACTGAAGCTTTCTTT.

This clone showed up just a few times. The rearrangement uses TRBV28 and TRBJ1-2; TRBD1 matches at 10 bases. The junction had 9 bases not matched to a gene; V was cut back by 2 bases and J by 6 bases. This CDR3 region has 16 residues. Germline CDR1 reads MDHEN; CDR2 reads SYDVKM. CDR3 protein: CASSLGTGVLVNGYTF. CDR3 in DNA: TGTGCCAGCAGTTTAGGGACAGGGGTGCTTGTGAATGGCTACACCTTC.

The chain is built from TRBV28 and TRBJ2-5, with TRBD1 identical over 7 bases. V lost 3 bases and J lost 2; bases outside the gene matches: 6. Germline CDR1 and CDR2: MDHEN and SYDVKM. The CDR3 is made up of 15 amino acids. In DNA form, the CDR3 reads TGTGCCAGCAGTTTGCTGGCAGGGGGTCAAGAGACCCAGTACTTC. As protein: CASSLLAGGQETQYF.

DNA of the CDR3: TGTGCCAGCAAAAATTCTGGGGATACGCAGTATTTT. This encodes CASKNSGDTQYF. V gene TRBV2 combines with J gene TRBJ2-3; D ambiguous. The CDR3 contains 12 residues. Germline-derived CDR1 and CDR2 are SNHLY and FYNNEI. Trimming took 7 bases from V and 6 from J, leaving 11 bases between them.

The chain is built from TRBV18 and TRBJ1-6, with 9 nucleotides matching TRBD1. The CDR3 runs 18 residues. Germline CDR1 is KGHSH and CDR2 is LQKENI. Trimming removed 4 bases from V and 8 bases from J; junction bases left unmatched: 15. The CDR3 DNA reads as TGTGCCAGCTCACTGCAACCCGGGACAGGGCTTACGGATTCACCCCTCCACTTT. This gives the protein CASSLQPGTGLTDSPLHF.

This sequence joins TRBV24-1 and TRBJ2-1, with D perhaps matching TRBD2 (6 bases). CDR1 and CDR2 (germline): KGHDR, SFDVKD. V lost 3 bases, J lost 5 bases, and 13 bases lay in between. The length of the CDR3 is 15 residues. The CDR3, as DNA: TGTGCCACCAGTGATCTCATACGGGGGAACAATGAGCAGTTCTTC. It translates to CATSDLIRGNNEQFF.

This clone was counted between two and nine times. The chain has TRBV30 and TRBJ1-1; D might be TRBD1 (5 bases). The V gene's germline CDR1 is GTSNPN and CDR2 SVGIG (reference sequence). The CDR3 consists of 13 residues. Trimming took 3 bases from V and 1 from J, leaving 9 bases between them. CDR3 coding DNA: TGTGCCTGGAGCCGGCAGGGGAACACTGAAGCTTTCTTT. Residues: CAWSRQGNTEAFF.